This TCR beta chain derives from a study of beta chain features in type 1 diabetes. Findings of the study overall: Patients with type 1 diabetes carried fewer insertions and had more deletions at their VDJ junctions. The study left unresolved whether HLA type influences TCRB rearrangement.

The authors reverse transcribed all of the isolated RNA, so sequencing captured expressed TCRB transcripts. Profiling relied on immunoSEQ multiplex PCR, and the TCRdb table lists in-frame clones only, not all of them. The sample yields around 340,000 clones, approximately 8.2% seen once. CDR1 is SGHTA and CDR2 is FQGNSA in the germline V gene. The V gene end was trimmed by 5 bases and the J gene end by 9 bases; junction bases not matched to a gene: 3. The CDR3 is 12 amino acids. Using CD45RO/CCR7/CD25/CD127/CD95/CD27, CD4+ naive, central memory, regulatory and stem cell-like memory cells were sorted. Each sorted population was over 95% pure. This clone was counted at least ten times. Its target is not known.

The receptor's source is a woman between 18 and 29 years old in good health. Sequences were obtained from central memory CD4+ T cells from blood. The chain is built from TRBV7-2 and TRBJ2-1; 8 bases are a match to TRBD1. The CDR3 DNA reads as TGTGCCAGCAGCCCGACAGGGGTTGAGCAGTTCTTC. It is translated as CASSPTGVEQFF.